This T cell receptor beta chain was sequenced for a study of shared clonotypes between healthy human individuals. Study-wide context: Donors consisted of a couple of women and a few men between 18 and 49.

Sequencing was at deep level. PCR replicates from unsorted PBMC used about 300 ng DNA, and this amount was 25,000 to 35,000 T cell genomes. Using immunoSEQ multiplex PCR, the repertoire was profiled, and TCRdb retains in-frame clones only, with some absent. The sample shows approximately 470,000 clones, roughly 80% of them seen only once. The study enrolled healthy HIV-negative adults without recent acute infections or vaccinations as donors. This clonotype was obtained from a woman between 40 and 50 years old in good health. Some clones in this sample may be carry-over from other donors' samples. The sample was PBMCs.

The CDR3 nucleotides are TGTGCCAGCAGCGTAGAACAGCGGGAGTTGGTTGAGCAGTTCTTC. This encodes CASSVEQRELVEQFF. The genes are TRBV9 and TRBJ2-1; TRBD2 agrees at 8 bases. This CDR3 is 15 amino acids long. The germline gives CDR1 SGDLS, CDR2 YYNGEE. V lost 0 bases, J lost 9 bases, and 8 bases stayed unmatched.